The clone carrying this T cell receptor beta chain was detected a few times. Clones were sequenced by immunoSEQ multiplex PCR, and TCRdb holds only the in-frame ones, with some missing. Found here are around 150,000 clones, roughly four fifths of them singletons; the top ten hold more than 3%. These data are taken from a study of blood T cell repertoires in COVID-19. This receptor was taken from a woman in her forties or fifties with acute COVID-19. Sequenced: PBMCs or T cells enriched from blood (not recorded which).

In DNA, the CDR3 is TGTGCCAGCAGCCAAGATGCACGGACAGAAGAGACCCAGTACTTC. Translating it yields CASSQDARTEETQYF. This chain connects TRBV3-1 (or the pseudogene TRBV3-2) to TRBJ2-5, with D tentatively TRBD1 (6 bases). The CDR3 covers 15 residues. The germline gives CDR1 LGHDT, CDR2 YNNKEL (reference sequence). Trimming took off 0 bases at V and 3 bases at J, with 11 bases between the two ends.